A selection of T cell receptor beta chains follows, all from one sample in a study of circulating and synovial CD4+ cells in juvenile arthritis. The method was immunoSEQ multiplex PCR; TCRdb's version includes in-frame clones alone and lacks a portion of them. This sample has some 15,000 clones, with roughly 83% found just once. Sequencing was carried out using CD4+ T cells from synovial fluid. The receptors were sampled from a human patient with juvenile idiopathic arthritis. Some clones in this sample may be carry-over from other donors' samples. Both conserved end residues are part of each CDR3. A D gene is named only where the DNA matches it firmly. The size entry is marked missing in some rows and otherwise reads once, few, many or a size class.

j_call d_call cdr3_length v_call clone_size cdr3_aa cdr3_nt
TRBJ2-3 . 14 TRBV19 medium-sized CASSITTHPDTQYF TGTGCCAGTAGTATAACTACTCATCCAGATACGCAGTATTTT
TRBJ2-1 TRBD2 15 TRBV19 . CASSIVSGGFNEQFF TGTGCCAGTAGTATAGTTAGCGGGGGGTTCAATGAGCAGTTCTTC
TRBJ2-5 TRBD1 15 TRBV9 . CASGRGQGHQETQYF TGTGCCAGCGGACGGGGACAGGGGCACCAAGAGACCCAGTACTTC
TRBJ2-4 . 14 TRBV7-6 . CASSLGGPGSIQYF TGTGCCAGCAGCTTAGGGGGGCCTGGATCCATTCAGTACTTC
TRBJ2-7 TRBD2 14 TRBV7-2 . CASSLERGSYEQYF TGTGCCAGCAGCTTAGAGCGGGGCTCCTACGAGCAGTACTTC
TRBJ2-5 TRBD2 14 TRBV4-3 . CASSQGVAGETQYF TGCGCCAGCAGCCAAGGGGTAGCGGGGGAGACCCAGTACTTC
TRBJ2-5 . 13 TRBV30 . CAWSPGNQETQYF TGTGCCTGGAGTCCAGGCAACCAAGAGACCCAGTACTTC
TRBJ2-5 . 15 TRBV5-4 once CASSLARAGQETQYF TGTGCCAGCAGCTTGGCCAGGGCGGGGCAAGAGACCCAGTACTTC
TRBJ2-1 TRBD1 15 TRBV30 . CAWKTGTDSYNEQLF TGTGCCTGGAAAACTGGGACAGACTCCTACAATGAGCAGCTCTTC
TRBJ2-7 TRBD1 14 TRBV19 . CASSIGQGTYEQYF TGTGCCAGTAGTATAGGACAGGGGACCTACGAGCAGTACTTC
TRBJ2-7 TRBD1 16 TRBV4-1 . CASSLAGQGRGYEQYF TGCGCCAGCAGCCTCGCGGGACAGGGGAGGGGGTACGAGCAGTACTTC
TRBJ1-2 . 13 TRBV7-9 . CASSLAQGAGYTF TGTGCCAGCAGCTTAGCACAGGGCGCCGGCTACACCTTC
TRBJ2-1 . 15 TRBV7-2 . CASSASGSSYNEQFF TGTGCCAGCAGCGCAAGTGGGAGCTCCTACAATGAGCAGTTCTTC
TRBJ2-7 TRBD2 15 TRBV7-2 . CASRSVAGGGNEQYF TGTGCCAGCAGGTCCGTAGCGGGGGGGGGCAACGAGCAGTACTTC
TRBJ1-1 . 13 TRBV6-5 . CASSYTGQRDAFF TGTGCCAGCAGTTACACGGGACAACGGGACGCTTTCTTT
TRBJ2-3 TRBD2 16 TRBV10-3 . CAISRLAGGSTDTQYF TGTGCCATCAGCCGACTAGCGGGGGGGAGCACAGATACGCAGTATTTT
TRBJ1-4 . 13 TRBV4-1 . CASSLTLREKLFF TGCGCCAGCAGCCTAACGCTTCGGGAAAAACTGTTTTTT
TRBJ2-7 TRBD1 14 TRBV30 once CAWDRDSFSYEQYF TGTGCCTGGGACCGGGACAGTTTCTCCTACGAGCAGTACTTC
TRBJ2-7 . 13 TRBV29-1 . CSVGDTKYYEQYF TGCAGCGTTGGGGACACCAAGTACTACGAGCAGTACTTC
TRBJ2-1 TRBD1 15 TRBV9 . CASSARDSPYNEQFF TGTGCCAGCAGCGCTCGGGACAGCCCCTACAATGAGCAGTTCTTC
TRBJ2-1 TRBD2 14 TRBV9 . CASSELAGGHEQFF TGTGCCAGCAGCGAACTAGCGGGGGGCCATGAGCAGTTCTTC
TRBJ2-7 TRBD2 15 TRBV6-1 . CASSEAASGSYEQYF TGTGCCAGCAGTGAAGCAGCTAGCGGGAGTTACGAGCAGTACTTC
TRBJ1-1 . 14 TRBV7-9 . CASRGSGVNTEAFF TGTGCCTCGAGGGGGTCCGGCGTGAACACTGAAGCTTTCTTT
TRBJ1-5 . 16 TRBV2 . CASSDPRLTGNQPQHF TGTGCCAGCAGCGATCCGAGACTAACGGGCAATCAGCCCCAGCATTTT
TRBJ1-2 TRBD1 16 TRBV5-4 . CASSLAGTGGSDGYTF TGTGCCAGCAGCTTGGCCGGGACAGGGGGCTCGGATGGCTACACCTTC
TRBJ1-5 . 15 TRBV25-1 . CASSEGGTTNQPQHF TGTGCCAGCAGTGAAGGAGGGACCACTAATCAGCCCCAGCATTTT
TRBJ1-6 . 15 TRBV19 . CASSIRDSYNSPLHF TGTGCCAGTAGTATTAGAGACTCCTATAATTCACCCCTCCACTTT
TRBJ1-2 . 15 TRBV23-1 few CASSLSDTPGYGYTF TGCGCCAGCAGTCTTTCCGACACTCCTGGCTATGGCTACACCTTC
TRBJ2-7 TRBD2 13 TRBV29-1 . CSVRTSGGYEQYF TGCAGCGTTAGGACTAGCGGAGGCTACGAGCAGTACTTC
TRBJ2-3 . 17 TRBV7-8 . CASSLRQVNINTDTQYF TGTGCCAGCAGCCTCCGACAGGTTAACATTAACACAGATACGCAGTATTTT
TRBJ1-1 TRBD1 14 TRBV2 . CASSSDRGNTEAFF TGTGCCAGCAGCTCGGACAGGGGAAACACTGAAGCTTTCTTT
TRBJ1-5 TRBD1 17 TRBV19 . CASSDWFGTGRNQPQHF TGTGCCAGTAGTGATTGGTTCGGGACAGGACGAAATCAGCCCCAGCATTTT
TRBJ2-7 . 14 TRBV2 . CASSALSGSGEQYF TGTGCCAGCAGTGCGTTAAGCGGGTCGGGGGAGCAGTACTTC
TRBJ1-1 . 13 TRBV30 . CAWSTSENTEAFF TGTGCCTGGAGTACCTCAGAGAACACTGAAGCTTTCTTT
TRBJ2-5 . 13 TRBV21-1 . CASRSGGSGDQYF TGTGCCAGCAGAAGCGGGGGCTCGGGCGACCAGTACTTC
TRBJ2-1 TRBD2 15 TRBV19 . CASRVSGGFYNEQFF TGTGCCAGTAGGGTTAGCGGGGGCTTCTACAATGAGCAGTTCTTC
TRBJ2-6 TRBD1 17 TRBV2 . CASSPGQSTSGANVLTF TGTGCCAGCAGTCCGGGACAGAGTACCTCTGGGGCCAACGTCCTGACTTTC
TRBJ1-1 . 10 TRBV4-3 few CASTTGEAFF TGCGCCAGCACCACAGGTGAAGCTTTCTTT
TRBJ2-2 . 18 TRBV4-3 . CASSQEGPGIMNTGELFF TGCGCCAGCAGCCAAGAGGGGCCAGGGATAATGAACACCGGGGAGCTGTTTTTT
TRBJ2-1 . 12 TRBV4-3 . CASSHSYNEQFF TGCGCCAGCAGCCATAGCTACAATGAGCAGTTCTTC
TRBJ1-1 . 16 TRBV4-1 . CASSQITAGANTEAFF TGCGCCAGCAGCCAAATCACGGCAGGCGCGAACACTGAAGCTTTCTTT
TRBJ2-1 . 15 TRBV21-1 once CASSKRDRGSNEQFF TGTGCCAGCAGCAAACGGGACAGGGGATCCAATGAGCAGTTCTTC
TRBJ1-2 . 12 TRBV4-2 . CASSQGNYGYTF TGTGCCAGCAGTCAGGGGAACTATGGCTACACCTTC
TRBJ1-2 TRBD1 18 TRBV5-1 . CASGPRFGTGASNYGYTF TGCGCCAGCGGCCCGAGATTCGGGACAGGAGCTTCTAACTATGGCTACACCTTC
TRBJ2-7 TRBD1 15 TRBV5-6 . CASGSRDRFPYEQYF TGTGCCAGCGGGTCGCGGGACAGGTTCCCCTACGAGCAGTACTTC
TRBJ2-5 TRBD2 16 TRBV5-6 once CASSSIRGGLEETQYF TGTGCCAGCAGCTCGATACGGGGGGGCCTTGAAGAGACCCAGTACTTC